The clone carrying this T cell receptor (beta chain) has only a few counts. What it binds is not known. The sample belongs to a study of identical twins. Findings and caveats of the study: Insertions ran lower in abundant cord blood beta clonotypes, though not in memory repertoires. Invariant T cells like MAIT and iNKT could partly confound the zero-insertion analyses.

The cDNA had a unique molecular identifier and a template-switch universal primer site. TCRdb re-analysed the 5' RACE reads in MiXCR, keeping a single row per CDR3 protein. The repertoire has 200,000 to 250,000 distinct CDR3 sequences, around 8% of them found once; the top ten carry 1.9%. Donors uniformly comprised healthy Caucasians. This CDR3 spans 11 amino acids. Germline loops: CDR1 SGHRS, CDR2 YFSETQ. Trimming took off 4 bases at V and 6 bases at J, with 6 bases between the two ends. The same sample was also used in a study of yellow fever vaccine responses in identical twins.

This chain links TRBV5-1 with TRBJ2-3; D is undetermined. Material for sequencing was memory (CD45RO+) T cells sorted from blood. The TCR was taken from a woman aged 18-29 years in good health. CDR3 region: CASSVLDTQYF. The CDR3 DNA reads TGCGCCAGCAGCGTTCTGGATACGCAGTATTTT.